This T cell receptor (beta chain) is from a study of blood T cell repertoires in COVID-19. Study context: Material from acute and convalescent COVID-19 was sourced from the United States, Italy and Spain. PBMCs, B-cell-depleted T cells, or T cells provided the cDNA or gDNA that made up the material.

Trimming cost V 2 bases and J 7 bases, with 8 bases left between them. Germline-derived CDR1 and CDR2 are GTSNPN and SVGIG (reference sequence). The CDR3 totals 11 residues. Under the authors' procedure: Amplification of reference gene primers was used by the study to estimate nucleated cell counts. Repertoires were generated with immunoSEQ multiplex PCR, while TCRdb's copy carries only in-frame clones and drops some. V and J calls and clone size follow that table, whereas D and trimming were derived from the DNA. The sample lists a few hundred thousand clones, 70% to 90% occurring once. This rearrangement joins TRBV30 to TRBJ1-1; the D gene is possibly TRBD1 (6 bases). Sample: peripheral blood. The sequence came from a woman aged 45-65 years who had recovered from COVID-19. The chain's CDR3 is CAWSIGGEAFF. The CDR3 DNA reads TGTGCCTGGAGTATAGGGGGTGAAGCTTTCTTT.